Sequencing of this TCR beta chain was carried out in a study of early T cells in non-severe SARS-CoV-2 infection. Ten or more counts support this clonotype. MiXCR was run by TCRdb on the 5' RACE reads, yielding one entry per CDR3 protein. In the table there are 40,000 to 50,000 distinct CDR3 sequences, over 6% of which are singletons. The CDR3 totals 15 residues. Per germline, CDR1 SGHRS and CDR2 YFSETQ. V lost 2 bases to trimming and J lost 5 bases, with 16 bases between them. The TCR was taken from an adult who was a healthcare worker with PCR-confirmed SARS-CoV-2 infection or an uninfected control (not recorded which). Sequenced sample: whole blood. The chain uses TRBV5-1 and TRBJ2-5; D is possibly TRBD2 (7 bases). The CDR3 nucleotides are TGCGCCAGCAGCTTTGAGGGGGGGTATCCCGAGACCCAGTACTTC. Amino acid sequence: CASSFEGGYPETQYF.